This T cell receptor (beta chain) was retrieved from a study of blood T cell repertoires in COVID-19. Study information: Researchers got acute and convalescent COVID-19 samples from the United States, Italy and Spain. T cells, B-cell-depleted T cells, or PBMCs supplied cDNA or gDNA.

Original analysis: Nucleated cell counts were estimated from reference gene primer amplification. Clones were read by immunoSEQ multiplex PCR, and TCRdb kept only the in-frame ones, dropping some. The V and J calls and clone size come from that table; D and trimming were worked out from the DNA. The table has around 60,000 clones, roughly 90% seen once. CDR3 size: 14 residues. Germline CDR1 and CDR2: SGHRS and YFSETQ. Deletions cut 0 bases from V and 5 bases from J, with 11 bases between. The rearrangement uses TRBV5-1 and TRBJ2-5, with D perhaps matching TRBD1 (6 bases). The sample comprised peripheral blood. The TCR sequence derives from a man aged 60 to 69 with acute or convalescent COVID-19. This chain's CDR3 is CASSLVPGAETQYF. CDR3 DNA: TGCGCCAGCAGCTTGGTCCCAGGGGCGGAGACCCAGTACTTC.